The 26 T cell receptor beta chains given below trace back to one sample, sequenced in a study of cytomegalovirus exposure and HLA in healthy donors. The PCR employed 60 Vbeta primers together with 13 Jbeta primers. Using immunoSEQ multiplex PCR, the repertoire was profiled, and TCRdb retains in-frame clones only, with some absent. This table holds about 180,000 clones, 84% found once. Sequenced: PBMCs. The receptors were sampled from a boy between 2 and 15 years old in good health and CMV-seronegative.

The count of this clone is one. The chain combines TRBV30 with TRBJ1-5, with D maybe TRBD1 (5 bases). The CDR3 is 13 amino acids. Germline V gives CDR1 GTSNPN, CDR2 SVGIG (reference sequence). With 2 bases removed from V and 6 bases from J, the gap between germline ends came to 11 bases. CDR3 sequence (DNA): TGTGCCTGGAGTCAAGACAGAGCTCAGCCCCAGCATTTT. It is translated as CAWSQDRAQPQHF.

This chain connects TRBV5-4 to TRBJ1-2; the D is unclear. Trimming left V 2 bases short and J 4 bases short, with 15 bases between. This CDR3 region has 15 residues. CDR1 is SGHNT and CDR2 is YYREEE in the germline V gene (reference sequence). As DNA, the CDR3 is TGTGCCAGCAGCTTAGGCCCGGGTCGGGGCTATGGCTACACCTTC. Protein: CASSLGPGRGYGYTF.

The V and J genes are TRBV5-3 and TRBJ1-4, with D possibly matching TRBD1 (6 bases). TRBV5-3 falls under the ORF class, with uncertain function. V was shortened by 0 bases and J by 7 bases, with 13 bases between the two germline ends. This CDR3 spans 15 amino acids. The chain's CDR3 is CARSLEGGLGEKLFF. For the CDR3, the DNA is TGTGCCAGAAGCTTGGAGGGGGGGCTGGGTGAAAAACTGTTTTTT.

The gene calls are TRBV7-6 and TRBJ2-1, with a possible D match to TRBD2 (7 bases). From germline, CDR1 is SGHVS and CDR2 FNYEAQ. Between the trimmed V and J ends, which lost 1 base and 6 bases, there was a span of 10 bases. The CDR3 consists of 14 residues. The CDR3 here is CASSLGRGPNEQFF. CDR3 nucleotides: TGTGCCAGCAGCTTAGGGCGGGGGCCCAATGAGCAGTTCTTC.

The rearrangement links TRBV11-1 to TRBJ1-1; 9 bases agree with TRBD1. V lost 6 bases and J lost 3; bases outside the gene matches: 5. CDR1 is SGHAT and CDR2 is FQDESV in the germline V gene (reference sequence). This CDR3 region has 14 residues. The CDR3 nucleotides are TGTGCCAGCAGTTCCCGACAGGGGGACACTGAAGCTTTCTTT. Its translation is CASSSRQGDTEAFF. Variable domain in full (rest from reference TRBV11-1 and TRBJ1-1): EAEVAQSPRYKITEKSQAVAFWCDPISGHATLYWYRQILGQGPELLVQFQDESVVDDSQLPKDRFSAERLKGVDSTLKIQPAELGDSAMYLCASSSRQGDTEAFFGQGTRLTVV.

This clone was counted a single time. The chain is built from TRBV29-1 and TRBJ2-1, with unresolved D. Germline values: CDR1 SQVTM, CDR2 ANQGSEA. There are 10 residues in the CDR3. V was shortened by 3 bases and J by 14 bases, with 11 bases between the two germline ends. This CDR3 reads CSVEELIKFF. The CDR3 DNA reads TGCAGCGTTGAGGAGCTTATAAAGTTCTTC.

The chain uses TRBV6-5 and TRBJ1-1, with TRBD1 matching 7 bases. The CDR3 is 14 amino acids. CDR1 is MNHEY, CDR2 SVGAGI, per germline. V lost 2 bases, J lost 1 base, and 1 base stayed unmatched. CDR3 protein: CASSYRTGNTEAFF. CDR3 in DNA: TGTGCCAGCAGTTACAGGACAGGGAACACTGAAGCTTTCTTT.

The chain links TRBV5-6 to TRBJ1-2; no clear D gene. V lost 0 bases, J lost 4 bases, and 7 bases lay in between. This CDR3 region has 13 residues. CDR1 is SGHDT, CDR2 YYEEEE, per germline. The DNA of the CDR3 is TGTGCCAGCAGCTTGGGGGAGGTCTATGGCTACACCTTC. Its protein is CASSLGEVYGYTF.

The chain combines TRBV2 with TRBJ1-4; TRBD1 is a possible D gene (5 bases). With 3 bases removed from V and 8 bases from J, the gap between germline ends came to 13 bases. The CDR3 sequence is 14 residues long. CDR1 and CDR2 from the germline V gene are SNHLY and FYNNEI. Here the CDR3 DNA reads TGTGCCAGCAGTGAGTCAGGGTTTCGGGAAAAACTGTTTTTT. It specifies CASSESGFREKLFF.

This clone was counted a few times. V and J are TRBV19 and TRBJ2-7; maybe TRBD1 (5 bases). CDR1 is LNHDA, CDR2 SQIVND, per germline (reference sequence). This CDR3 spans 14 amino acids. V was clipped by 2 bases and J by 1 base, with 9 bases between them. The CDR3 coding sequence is TGTGCCAGTAGTATATATGGGGCATCCTACGAGCAGTACTTC. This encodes CASSIYGASYEQYF.

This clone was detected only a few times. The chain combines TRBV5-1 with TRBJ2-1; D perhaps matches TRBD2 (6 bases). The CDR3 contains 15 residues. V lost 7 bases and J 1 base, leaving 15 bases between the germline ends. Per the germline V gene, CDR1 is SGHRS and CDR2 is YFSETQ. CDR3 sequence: CASSRPEGSYNEQFF. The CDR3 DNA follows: TGCGCCAGCTCGCGGCCGGAGGGATCCTACAATGAGCAGTTCTTC.

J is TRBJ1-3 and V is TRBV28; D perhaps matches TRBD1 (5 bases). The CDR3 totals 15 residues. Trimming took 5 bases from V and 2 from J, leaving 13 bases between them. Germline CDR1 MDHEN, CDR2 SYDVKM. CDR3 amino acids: CASSRGGGAGNTIYF. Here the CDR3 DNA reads TGTGCCAGCAGTCGGGGGGGAGGGGCTGGAAACACCATATATTTT.

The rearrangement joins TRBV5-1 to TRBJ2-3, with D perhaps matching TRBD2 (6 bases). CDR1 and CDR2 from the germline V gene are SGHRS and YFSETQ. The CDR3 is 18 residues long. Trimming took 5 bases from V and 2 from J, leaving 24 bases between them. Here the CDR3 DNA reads TGCGCCAGCAGGGGGAGAGAGCTAGCGCACTCCTCCACAGATACGCAGTATTTT. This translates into CASRGRELAHSSTDTQYF.

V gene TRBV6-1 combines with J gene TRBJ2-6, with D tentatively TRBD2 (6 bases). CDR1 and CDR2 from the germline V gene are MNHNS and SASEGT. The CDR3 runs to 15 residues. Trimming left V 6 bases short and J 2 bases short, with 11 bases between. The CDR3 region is CASRPLATGANVLTF. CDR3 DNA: TGTGCCAGCAGACCACTAGCTACTGGGGCCAACGTCCTGACTTTC.

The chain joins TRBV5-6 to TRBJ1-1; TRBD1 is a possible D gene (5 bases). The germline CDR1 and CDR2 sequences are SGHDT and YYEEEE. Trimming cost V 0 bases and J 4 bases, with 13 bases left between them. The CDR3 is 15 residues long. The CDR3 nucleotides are TGTGCCAGCAGCTTGGGTGGGGCTGCGCCCACTGAAGCTTTCTTT. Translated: CASSLGGAAPTEAFF.

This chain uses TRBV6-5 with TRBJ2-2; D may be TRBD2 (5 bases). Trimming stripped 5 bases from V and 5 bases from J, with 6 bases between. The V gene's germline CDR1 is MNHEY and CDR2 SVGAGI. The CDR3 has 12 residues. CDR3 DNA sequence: TGTGCCAGCAGTACTAGGACCGGGGAGCTGTTTTTT. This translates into CASSTRTGELFF.

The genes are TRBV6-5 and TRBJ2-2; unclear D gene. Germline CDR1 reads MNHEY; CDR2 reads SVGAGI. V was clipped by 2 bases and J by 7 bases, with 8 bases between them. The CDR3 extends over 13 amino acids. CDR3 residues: CASSYRIGGELFF. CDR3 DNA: TGTGCCAGCAGTTACCGAATCGGCGGGGAGCTGTTTTTT.

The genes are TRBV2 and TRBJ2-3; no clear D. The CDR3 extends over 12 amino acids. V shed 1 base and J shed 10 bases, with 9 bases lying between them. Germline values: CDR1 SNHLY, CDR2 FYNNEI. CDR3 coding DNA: TGTGCCAGCAGTGAAGTGGGCCCCTCGCAGTATTTT. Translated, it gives CASSEVGPSQYF.

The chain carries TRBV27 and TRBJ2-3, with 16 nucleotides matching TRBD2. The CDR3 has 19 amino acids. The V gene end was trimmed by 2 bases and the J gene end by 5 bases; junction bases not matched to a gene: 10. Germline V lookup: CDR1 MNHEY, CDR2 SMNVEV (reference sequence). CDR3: CASSLTGTSGRVWGDTQYF. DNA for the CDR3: TGTGCCAGCAGTTTAACGGGGACTAGCGGGAGGGTTTGGGGAGATACGCAGTATTTT.

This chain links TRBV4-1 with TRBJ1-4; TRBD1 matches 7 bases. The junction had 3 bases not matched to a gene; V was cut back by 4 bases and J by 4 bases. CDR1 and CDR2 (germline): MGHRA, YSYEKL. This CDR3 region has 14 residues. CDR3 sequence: CASSLTGFNEKLFF. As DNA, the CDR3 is TGCGCCAGCAGCCTGACAGGGTTTAATGAAAAACTGTTTTTT.

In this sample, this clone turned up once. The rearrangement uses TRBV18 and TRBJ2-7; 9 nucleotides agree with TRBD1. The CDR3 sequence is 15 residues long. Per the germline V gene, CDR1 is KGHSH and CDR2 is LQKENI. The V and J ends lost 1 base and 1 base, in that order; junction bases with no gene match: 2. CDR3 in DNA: TGTGCCAGCTCACCACGGGACAGGGCTTCCTACGAGCAGTACTTC. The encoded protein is CASSPRDRASYEQYF.

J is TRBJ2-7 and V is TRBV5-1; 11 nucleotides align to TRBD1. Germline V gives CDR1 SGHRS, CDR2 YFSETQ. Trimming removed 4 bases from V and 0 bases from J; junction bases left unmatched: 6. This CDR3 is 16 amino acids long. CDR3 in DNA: TGCGCCAGCAGCCGATGGACAGGGGGCTCCTCCTACGAGCAGTACTTC. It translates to CASSRWTGGSSYEQYF.

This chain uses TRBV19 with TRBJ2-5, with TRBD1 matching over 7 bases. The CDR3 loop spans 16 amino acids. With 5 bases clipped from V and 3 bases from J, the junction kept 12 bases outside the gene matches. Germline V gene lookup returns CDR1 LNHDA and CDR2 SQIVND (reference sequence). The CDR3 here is CASSHLRRDSKETQYF. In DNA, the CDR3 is TGTGCCAGTAGTCACCTCCGAAGGGACAGCAAAGAGACCCAGTACTTC.

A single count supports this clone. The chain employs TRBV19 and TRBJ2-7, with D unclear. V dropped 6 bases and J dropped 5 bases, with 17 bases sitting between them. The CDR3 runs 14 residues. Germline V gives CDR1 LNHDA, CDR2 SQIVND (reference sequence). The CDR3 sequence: CASRVTWSTDEQYF. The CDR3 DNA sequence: TGTGCCAGTAGGGTAACGTGGTCTACGGACGAGCAGTACTTC.

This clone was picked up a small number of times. CDR3 amino acids: CASSRRDRDREKLFF. CDR3 nucleotides: TGTGCCAGCAGCCGACGGGACAGGGACAGGGAAAAACTGTTTTTT. The V call is TRBV7-9, the J call TRBJ1-4; 9 nucleotides agree with TRBD1. V lost 5 bases to trimming and J lost 8 bases; unmatched junction nucleotides: 9. Germline V gives CDR1 SEHNR, CDR2 FQNEAQ (reference sequence). The CDR3 is made up of 15 amino acids.

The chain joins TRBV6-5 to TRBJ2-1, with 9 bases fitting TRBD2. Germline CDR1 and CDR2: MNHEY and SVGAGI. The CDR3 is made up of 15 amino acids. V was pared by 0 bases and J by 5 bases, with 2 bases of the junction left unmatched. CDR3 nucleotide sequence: TGTGCCAGCAGTTACTCGGCGGGAGGGGACAATGAGCAGTTCTTC. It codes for CASSYSAGGDNEQFF.